This record looks at one TCR beta chain sequence and its context. Germline V lookup: CDR1 SGHRS, CDR2 YFSETQ. The ends lost 0 bases at V and 8 bases at J; junction bases unmatched: 12. This CDR3 contains 17 residues. This entry belongs to a study of blood T cell repertoires in COVID-19. Overall study: Acute-phase and convalescent COVID-19 samples originated in the United States, Italy and Spain. The cDNA or gDNA used as material had been derived from T cells, B-cell-depleted T cells, or PBMCs.

In the authors' workflow: Researchers report that nucleated cell counts were estimated from reference gene primer amplification. The repertoire was sequenced with immunoSEQ multiplex PCR; TCRdb's copy has only in-frame clones and lacks some. V, J and clone size reflect that table, while D and trimming were determined from the DNA. Found here are 150,000 or so clones, 75% to 80% of them singletons; the top ten hold roughly 1.8%. The sequenced sample consisted of peripheral blood. V gene TRBV5-1 combines with J gene TRBJ2-1; 9 nucleotides line up with TRBD2. This TCR derives from a man older than 75 with acute or convalescent COVID-19. In DNA form, the CDR3 reads TGCGCCAGCAGCTTGGGGTTAGCGGGGGCGCATTGGGATGAGCAGTTCTTC. This codes for CASSLGLAGAHWDEQFF.